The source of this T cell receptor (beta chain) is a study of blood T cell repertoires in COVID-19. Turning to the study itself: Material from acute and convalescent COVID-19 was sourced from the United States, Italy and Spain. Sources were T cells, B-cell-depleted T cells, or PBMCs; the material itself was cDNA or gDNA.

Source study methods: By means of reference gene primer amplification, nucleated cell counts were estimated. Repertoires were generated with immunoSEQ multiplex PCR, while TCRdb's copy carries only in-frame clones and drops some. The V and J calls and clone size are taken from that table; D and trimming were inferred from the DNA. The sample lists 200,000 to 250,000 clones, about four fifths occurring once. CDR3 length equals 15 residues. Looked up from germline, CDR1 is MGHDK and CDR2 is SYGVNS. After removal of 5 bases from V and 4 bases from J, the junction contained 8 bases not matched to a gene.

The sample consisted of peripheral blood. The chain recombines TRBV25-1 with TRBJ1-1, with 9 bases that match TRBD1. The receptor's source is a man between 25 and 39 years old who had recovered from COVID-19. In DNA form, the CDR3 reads TGTGCCAGCAGTCCGACGGGACAGGGATTCACTGAAGCTTTCTTT. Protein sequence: CASSPTGQGFTEAFF.